These 18 T cell receptor beta chains share one sample of origin, sequenced in a study of molecular identifiers for immune sequencing clone quantification. From the PCR reads, TCRdb called clonotypes with MiXCR, one entry per CDR3 protein. The table shows approximately 630,000 distinct CDR3 sequences, with around 25% occurring only once. Specimen: naive CD8+ T cells from blood, with Jurkat cell RNA spiked in. Subset specified: FACS-sorted CD8+CD4-CCR7+CD45RA+ naive T cells. The receptors derive from a human donor in good health. Some libraries in this study had Jurkat cell RNA spiked in.

This clonotype was counted many times. This chain joins TRBV14 and TRBJ2-5; no firm D call. The CDR3 extends over 12 amino acids. Germline V gene sequence: CDR1 SGHDN, CDR2 FVKESK. V was trimmed by 0 bases and J by 7 bases, leaving 6 bases between them. CDR3 residues: CASSQEKRTQYF. CDR3 in DNA: TGTGCCAGCAGCCAAGAGAAGAGGACCCAGTACTTC.

This clonotype has more than one count but fewer than ten. The genes are TRBV29-1 and TRBJ2-5; D is unresolved. The CDR3 contains 14 residues. Trimming pared 0 bases from V and 1 base from J, leaving 9 bases between. Germline V CDR1 and CDR2: SQVTM, ANQGSEA. CDR3 protein: CSVEDWAVQETQYF. For the CDR3, the DNA is TGCAGCGTTGAAGATTGGGCCGTCCAAGAGACCCAGTACTTC.

This clonotype has a single count. This clone may be a read error of a much larger clone one base away. This chain uses TRBV12-3 or TRBV12-4 with TRBJ2-2; 8 bases are shared with TRBD2. CDR3 length: 16 residues. The CDR3 nucleotides read TGTGCCAGCACCACCCCTAGCGGGTACAACACCGGGGAGCTGGTTTTT. Translating it yields CASTTPSGYNTGELVF.

This clonotype was seen only a few times. This chain connects TRBV6-2 or TRBV6-3 to TRBJ2-7; D might be TRBD1 (5 bases). This CDR3 is built from 14 residues. Trimming cost V 5 bases and J 2 bases, with 13 bases left between them. The germline V gene has CDR1 MNHEY and CDR2 SVGEGT. The CDR3 nucleotides are TGTGCCAGCAGTCAACGCTCCAGGGCCTACGAGCAGTACTTC. Its protein product is CASSQRSRAYEQYF.

This clonotype showed up many times. V gene TRBV28 combines with J gene TRBJ2-7, with TRBD1 matching over 7 bases. CDR3 length equals 14 residues. Germline values: CDR1 MDHEN, CDR2 SYDVKM. Trimming at V came to 6 bases and at J to 2 bases, leaving 7 bases not matched to a gene. The DNA of the CDR3 is TGTGCCAGCAGCGCCCGACAGGGTCCCTACGAGCAGTACTTC. Protein product: CASSARQGPYEQYF.

To note about this clonotype: A much larger clone is a single base away; this may be a read error. The rearrangement uses TRBV24-1 and TRBJ2-3; D ambiguous. Trimming cost V 3 bases and J 2 bases, with 5 bases left between them. The CDR3 covers 13 residues. Germline V gene lookup returns CDR1 KGHDR and CDR2 SFDVKD. The CDR3, as DNA: TGTGCCACCAGTGATGGCTACACAGATACGCAGTATTTT. Translating gives CATSDGYTDTQYF.

This clonotype appeared many times. The chain combines TRBV5-1 with TRBJ2-7; 8 bases align to TRBD1. Germline trimming cut 0 bases from V and 2 bases from J; bases unmatched to any gene: 4. The germline V gene has CDR1 SGHRS and CDR2 YFSETQ. The CDR3 is 15 amino acids. The DNA of the CDR3 is TGCGCCAGCAGCTTGGCGGACAGGGCGGCCTACGAGCAGTACTTC. Encoded protein: CASSLADRAAYEQYF. The entire variable domain, with the rest obtained from reference TRBV5-1 and TRBJ2-7, is as follows: KAGVTQTPRYLIKTRGQQVTLSCSPISGHRSVSWYQQTPGQGLQFLFEYFSETQRNKGNFPGRFSGRQFSNSRSEMNVSTLELGDSALYLCASSLADRAAYEQYFGPGTRLTVT.

This clonotype was found a few times. This sequence joins TRBV12-3 or TRBV12-4 and TRBJ2-5; a weak D match, TRBD2 (6 bases). V lost 6 bases and J 1 base, leaving 9 bases between the germline ends. The CDR3 covers 13 residues. CDR3 amino acids: CASRRGTQETQYF. As DNA, the CDR3 is TGTGCCAGCAGACGCGGGACCCAAGAGACCCAGTACTTC.

The chain joins TRBV19 to TRBJ2-7; D not resolved. The CDR3 has 13 residues. Germline V CDR1 and CDR2: LNHDA, SQIVND (reference sequence). The V end was cut by 1 base, the J end by 5 bases, with 9 bases between. The CDR3 region has the DNA TGTGCCAGTAGTATAGTTGGGGTTGACGAGCAGTACTTC. Translation gives CASSIVGVDEQYF.

The chain links TRBV7-9 to TRBJ1-4; 8 bases are a match to TRBD1. There are 16 residues in the CDR3. V trimming: 5 bases; J trimming: 3 bases; junction bases outside the gene matches: 8. The germline CDR1 and CDR2 sequences are SEHNR and FQNEAQ (reference sequence). The CDR3 DNA reads as TGTGCCAGCAGCCGTGGGACAGGCGATCCTAATGAAAAACTGTTTTTT. Its protein product is CASSRGTGDPNEKLFF.

Worth noting for this clonotype: Just one base apart from a much larger clone, this may be a read error. The conserved phenylalanine or tryptophan normally closing the CDR3 is absent here, so this likely arose from a read error. The rearrangement uses TRBV7-2 and TRBJ2-1, with D perhaps TRBD2 (5 bases). The CDR3 consists of 11 residues. With 1 base removed from V and 10 bases from J, the gap between germline ends came to 5 bases. Germline-derived CDR1 and CDR2 are SGHTA and FQGNSA. In DNA form, the CDR3 reads TGTGCCAGCAGCTTAGTAGCGGAGCAGTTCTCC. It codes for CASSLVAEQFS.

This chain connects TRBV28 to TRBJ1-1; D gene uncertain. Germline loops: CDR1 MDHEN, CDR2 SYDVKM. V was shortened by 1 base and J by 2 bases, with 11 bases between the two germline ends. This CDR3 has 15 residues. The CDR3 DNA reads as TGTGCCAGCAGTTTATTTTGGGAAATTAACACTGAAGCTTTCTTT. It encodes CASSLFWEINTEAFF. Full variable domain (missing parts from reference TRBV28 and TRBJ1-1): DVKVTQSSRYLVKRTGEKVFLECVQDMDHENMFWYRQDPGLGLRLIYFSYDVKMKEKGDIPEGYSVSREKKERFSLILESASTNQTSMYLCASSLFWEINTEAFFGQGTRLTVV.

This clonotype appeared many times. The chain employs TRBV12-3 or TRBV12-4 and TRBJ2-3; 12 nucleotides match TRBD2. J gave up 2 bases and V 4 bases, and 7 bases lay outside the gene matches. The CDR3 is made up of 17 amino acids. The CDR3 DNA follows: TGTGCCAGCAGTTCCCTAGCGGGGGGGTGGGTCACAGATACGCAGTATTTT. Protein sequence: CASSSLAGGWVTDTQYF.

This rearrangement joins TRBV30 to TRBJ1-6; D gene ambiguous. Between the trimmed V and J ends, which lost 0 bases and 0 bases, there was a span of 9 bases. CDR1 is GTSNPN and CDR2 is SVGIG in the germline V gene (reference sequence). This CDR3 contains 16 residues. The CDR3 is CAWSVIKSSYNSPLHF. For the CDR3, the DNA is TGTGCCTGGAGTGTAATTAAGAGCTCCTATAATTCACCCCTCCACTTT.

This clonotype was counted ten times or more. An end of the junction differs from the germline gene, which may be a read error. The J gene is TRBJ1-1, the V gene TRBV12-3 or TRBV12-4, with 8 bases aligning to TRBD1. The CDR3 loop spans 14 amino acids. The CDR3 reads CASSIAQGGTEAFF. The CDR3 coding sequence is TGTGCCAGCAGTATAGCACAGGGGGGCACTGAAGCTTTCTTT.

The chain combines TRBV7-9 with TRBJ1-5; D not resolved. V gave up 8 bases and J gave up 4 bases, with 15 bases separating them. The CDR3 totals 14 residues. From germline, CDR1 is SEHNR and CDR2 FQNEAQ (reference sequence). CDR3 nucleotides: TGTGCCAGCGAAACGGGCCAGCCGAATCAGCCCCAGCATTTT. Encoded protein: CASETGQPNQPQHF.

A few counts support this clonotype. The chain couples TRBV2 to TRBJ2-2; TRBD2 might be the D (6 bases). V dropped 10 bases and J dropped 3 bases, with 9 bases sitting between them. The CDR3 has 12 residues. Germline V gene data show CDR1 as SNHLY and CDR2 as FYNNEI. CDR3 loop: CAITGDTGELFF. CDR3 sequence (DNA): TGTGCCATTACGGGGGACACCGGGGAGCTGTTTTTT.

V gene TRBV28 combines with J gene TRBJ1-6; TRBD1 might be the D (5 bases). The CDR3 extends over 14 amino acids. Germline V lookup: CDR1 MDHEN, CDR2 SYDVKM. V lost 4 bases, J lost 10 bases, and 14 bases lay in between. CDR3: CASSYAQGSSPLHF. In DNA form, the CDR3 reads TGTGCCAGCAGTTACGCCCAGGGTTCCTCACCCCTCCACTTT.